There are a few counts of the clone carrying this T cell receptor beta chain. Its cognate antigen is unknown. These data originate in a study of T cells after yellow fever vaccination. The germline V gene encodes CDR1 MGHDK and CDR2 SYGVNS. CDR3 size: 18 residues. V was pared by 8 bases and J by 9 bases, with 32 bases between. TCR cDNA was made by 5'RACE template switching, adding a universal primer site and UMIs. TCRdb re-analysed the 5' RACE reads in MiXCR, keeping a single row per CDR3 protein. Of around 550,000 distinct CDR3 sequences in the sample, 15% to 20% are singletons; the top ten hold roughly an eighth. Study-level results: Most clones from primary vaccination were detected again post-booster (just over 95% CD4, approximately 90% CD8). On re-exposure, the response was weaker but peaked faster, at day 5 versus 15. FACS-sorted repertoires could contain abundant clonotypes contaminating from the bulk population.

This TCR derives from a man in his thirties or forties who received the YFV17D yellow fever vaccine. The rearrangement joins TRBV25-1 to TRBJ2-1; the D call may be TRBD1 or TRBD2 (6 bases each). Material: PBMCs, obtained 15 days after the yellow fever booster vaccination. CDR3 DNA sequence: TGTGCCAGCCTTGGGGAGACCCGGGAGCCCCCTCAGGGGAGTGAGCAGTTCTTC. Amino acids: CASLGETREPPQGSEQFF.